This T cell receptor beta chain is from a study of blood T cell repertoires in COVID-19. Method: immunoSEQ multiplex PCR; TCRdb's copy keeps in-frame clones and lacks some. The repertoire holds roughly 220,000 clones, roughly nine tenths seen once, with more than 2.5% in the top ten. Recovered status in Cohort 3 required two negative PCRs, clearance, or symptom resolution. V lost 5 bases, J lost 7 bases, and 8 bases stayed unmatched. From germline, CDR1 is SGHAT and CDR2 FQDESV (reference sequence). This CDR3 region has 15 residues. The sequence was collected from a woman in her 30s who had recovered from COVID-19. The rearrangement joins TRBV11-1 to TRBJ2-2, with 9 bases aligning to TRBD1. Sequences were obtained from PBMCs or T cells enriched from blood (not recorded which). CDR3 bases: TGTGCCAGCAGCGTACTACAGGGGGCTGGCGGGGAGCTGTTTTTT. Protein sequence: CASSVLQGAGGELFF.